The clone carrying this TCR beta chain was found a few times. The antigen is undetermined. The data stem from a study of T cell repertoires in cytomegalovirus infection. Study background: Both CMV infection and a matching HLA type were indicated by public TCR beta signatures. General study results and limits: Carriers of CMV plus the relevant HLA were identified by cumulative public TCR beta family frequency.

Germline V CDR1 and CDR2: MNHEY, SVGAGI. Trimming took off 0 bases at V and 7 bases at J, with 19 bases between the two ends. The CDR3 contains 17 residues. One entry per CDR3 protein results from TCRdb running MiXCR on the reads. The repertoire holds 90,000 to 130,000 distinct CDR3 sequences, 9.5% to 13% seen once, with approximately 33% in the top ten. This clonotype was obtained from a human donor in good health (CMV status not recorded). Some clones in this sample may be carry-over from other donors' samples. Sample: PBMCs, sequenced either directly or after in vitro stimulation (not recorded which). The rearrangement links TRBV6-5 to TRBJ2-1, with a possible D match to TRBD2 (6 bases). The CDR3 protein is CASSYSIGSVKLNEQFF. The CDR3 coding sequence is TGTGCCAGCAGTTACTCGATCGGGAGTGTTAAGTTGAATGAGCAGTTCTTC.